The clone carrying this TCR beta chain was detected only a few times. Patients sequenced had flow cytometry evidence of CD8+CD57+ cell expansion. The TCR beta profiling, which covered VDJ combination and CDR3 sequence, was carried out using genomic DNA as the template. One entry per CDR3 protein, called by TCRdb with MiXCR from the reads. The table lists 450,000 to 600,000 distinct CDR3 sequences, around 30% of them singletons. The sample comes from a study of CD8+CD57+ T cells in acquired aplastic anemia. The overall study: DNA recovered from sorted CD4+ and CD8+ cells had a mean of approximately 3 ug.

Germline V gives CDR1 SGHAT, CDR2 FQDESV (reference sequence). This CDR3 has 14 amino acids. Losses at the gene ends were 1 base for V and 7 bases for J; bases not matched to a gene: 3. Sequencing was performed on sorted CD4+, CD8+, or CD8+CD57+ T cells (not recorded which) from PBMCs. The J gene is TRBJ2-1, the V gene TRBV11-1, with 8 bases that match TRBD2. The receptor was derived from a human donor with aplastic anemia. The CDR3 region has the DNA TGTGCCAGCAGCTTAGGTAGCGGGAATAATGAGCAGTTCTTC. Translating it yields CASSLGSGNNEQFF.